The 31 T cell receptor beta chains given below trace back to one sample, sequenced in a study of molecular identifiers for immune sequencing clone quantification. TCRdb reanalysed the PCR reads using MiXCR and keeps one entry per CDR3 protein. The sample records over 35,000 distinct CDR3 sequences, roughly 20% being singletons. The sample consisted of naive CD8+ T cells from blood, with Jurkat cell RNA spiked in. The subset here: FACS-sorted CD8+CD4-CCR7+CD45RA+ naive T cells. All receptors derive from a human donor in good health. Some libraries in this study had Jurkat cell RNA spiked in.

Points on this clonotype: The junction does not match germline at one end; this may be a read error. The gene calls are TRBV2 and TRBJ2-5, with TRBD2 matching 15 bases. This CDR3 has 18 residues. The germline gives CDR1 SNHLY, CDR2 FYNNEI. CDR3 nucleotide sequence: TGTGCCAGCAGTCGTCCGGGACTAGCGGGAGGAGTGGGAGTGACCCAGCACTTC. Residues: CASSRPGLAGGVGVTQHF.

CDR3 nucleotide sequence: TGTGCCAGCAGCCAAGGAGCAGGGGGGGAGACCCAGTACTTC. Protein: CASSQGAGGETQYF. This chain connects TRBV3-1 to TRBJ2-5; possible D gene TRBD1, 7 bases. Trimming removed 1 base at V and 5 bases at J, with 11 bases between. Looked up from germline, CDR1 is LGHDT and CDR2 is YNNKEL (reference sequence). CDR3 size: 14 residues.

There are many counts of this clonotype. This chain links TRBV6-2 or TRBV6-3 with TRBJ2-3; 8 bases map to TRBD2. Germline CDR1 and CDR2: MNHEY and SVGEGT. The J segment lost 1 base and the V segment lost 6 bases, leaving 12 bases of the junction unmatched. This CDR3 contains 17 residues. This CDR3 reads CASRTAHLLAGTDTQYF. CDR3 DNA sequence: TGTGCCAGCAGAACCGCTCACCTACTAGCGGGCACAGATACGCAGTATTTT.

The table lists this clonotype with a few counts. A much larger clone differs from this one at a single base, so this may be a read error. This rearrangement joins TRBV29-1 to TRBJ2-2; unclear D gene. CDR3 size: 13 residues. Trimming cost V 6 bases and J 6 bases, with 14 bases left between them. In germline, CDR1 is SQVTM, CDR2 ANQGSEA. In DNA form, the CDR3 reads TGCAGCGTCAAAATCAGAGGCGCCGGGGAGCTGTTTTTT. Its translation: CSVKIRGAGELFF.

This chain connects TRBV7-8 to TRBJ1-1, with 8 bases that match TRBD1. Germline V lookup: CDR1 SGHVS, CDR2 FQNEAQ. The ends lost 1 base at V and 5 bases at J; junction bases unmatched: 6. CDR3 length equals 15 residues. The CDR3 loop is CASSLGNRGRTEAFF. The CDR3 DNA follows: TGTGCCAGCAGCTTAGGGAACAGGGGGAGAACTGAAGCTTTCTTT.

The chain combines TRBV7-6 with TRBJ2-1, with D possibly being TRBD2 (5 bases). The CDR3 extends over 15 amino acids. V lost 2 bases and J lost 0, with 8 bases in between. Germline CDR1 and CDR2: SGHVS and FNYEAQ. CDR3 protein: CASSLRDSSYNEQFF. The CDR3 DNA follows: TGTGCCAGCAGCTTACGGGATAGCTCCTACAATGAGCAGTTCTTC. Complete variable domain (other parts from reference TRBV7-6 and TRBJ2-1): GAGVSQSPRYKVTKRGQDVALRCDPISGHVSLYWYRQALGQGPEFLTYFNYEAQQDKSGLPNDRFSAERPEGSISTLTIQRTEQRDSAMYRCASSLRDSSYNEQFFGPGTRLTVL.

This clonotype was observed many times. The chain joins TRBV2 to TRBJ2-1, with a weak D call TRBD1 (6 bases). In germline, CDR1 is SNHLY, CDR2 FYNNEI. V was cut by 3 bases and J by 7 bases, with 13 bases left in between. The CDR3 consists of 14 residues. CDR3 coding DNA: TGTGCCAGCAGTGATTGGACAGACAAAAATGAGCAGTTCTTC. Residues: CASSDWTDKNEQFF.

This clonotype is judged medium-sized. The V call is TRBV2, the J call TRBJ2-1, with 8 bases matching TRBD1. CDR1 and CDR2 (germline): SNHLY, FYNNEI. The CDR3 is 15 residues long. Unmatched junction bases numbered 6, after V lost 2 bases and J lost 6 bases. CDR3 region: CASSELGQVINEQFF. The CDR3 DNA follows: TGTGCCAGCAGTGAACTGGGACAGGTGATCAATGAGCAGTTCTTC.

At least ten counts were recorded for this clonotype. CDR3 amino acids: CASRGLAGVSDTQYF. DNA for the CDR3: TGTGCCAGCAGGGGACTAGCGGGAGTTTCAGATACGCAGTATTTT. This sequence joins TRBV7-2 and TRBJ2-3; 14 bases are a match to TRBD2. Germline V lookup: CDR1 SGHTA, CDR2 FQGNSA. This CDR3 is built from 15 residues. The junction had 3 bases not matched to a gene; V was cut back by 6 bases and J by 4 bases.

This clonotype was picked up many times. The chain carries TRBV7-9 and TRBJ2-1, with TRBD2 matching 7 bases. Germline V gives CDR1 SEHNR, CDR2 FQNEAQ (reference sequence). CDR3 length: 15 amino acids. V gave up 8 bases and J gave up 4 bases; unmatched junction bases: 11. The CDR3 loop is CASGEPGLTYNEQFF. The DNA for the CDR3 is TGTGCCAGCGGCGAACCGGGACTAACTTACAATGAGCAGTTCTTC.

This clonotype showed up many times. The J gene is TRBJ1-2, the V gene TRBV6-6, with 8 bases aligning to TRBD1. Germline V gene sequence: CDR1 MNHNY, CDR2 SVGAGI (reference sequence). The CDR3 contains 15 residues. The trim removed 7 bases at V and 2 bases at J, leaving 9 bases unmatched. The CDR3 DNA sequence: TGTGCCAGCAATGGACAGGGTTTGGACAACTATGGCTACACCTTC. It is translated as CASNGQGLDNYGYTF.

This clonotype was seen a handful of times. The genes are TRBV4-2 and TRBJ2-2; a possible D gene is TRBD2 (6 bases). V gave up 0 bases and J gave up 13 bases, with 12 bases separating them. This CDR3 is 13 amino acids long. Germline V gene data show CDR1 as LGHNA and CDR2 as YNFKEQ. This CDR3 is CASSQEEGRGLFF. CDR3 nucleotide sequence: TGTGCCAGCAGCCAAGAGGAGGGTCGAGGGCTGTTTTTT.

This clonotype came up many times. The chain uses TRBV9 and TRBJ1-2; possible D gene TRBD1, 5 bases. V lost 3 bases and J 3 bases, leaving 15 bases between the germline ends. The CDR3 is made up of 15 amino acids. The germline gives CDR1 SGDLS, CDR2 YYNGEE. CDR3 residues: CASSASGTGDYGYTF. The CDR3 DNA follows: TGTGCCAGCAGCGCATCCGGGACGGGCGACTATGGCTACACCTTC.

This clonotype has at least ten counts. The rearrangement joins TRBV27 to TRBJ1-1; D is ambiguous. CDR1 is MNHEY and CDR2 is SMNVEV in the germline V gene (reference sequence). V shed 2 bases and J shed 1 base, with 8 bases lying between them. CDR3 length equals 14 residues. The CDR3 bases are TGTGCCAGCAGTTTACTCGGGTCGAACACTGAAGCTTTCTTT. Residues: CASSLLGSNTEAFF.

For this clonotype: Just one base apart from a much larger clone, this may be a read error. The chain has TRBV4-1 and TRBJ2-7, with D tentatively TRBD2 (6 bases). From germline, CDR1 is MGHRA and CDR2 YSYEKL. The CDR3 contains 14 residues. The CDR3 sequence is CVSSHGGAYYEQYF. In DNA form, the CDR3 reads TGCGTCAGCAGCCATGGAGGGGCTTACTACGAGCAGTACTTC.

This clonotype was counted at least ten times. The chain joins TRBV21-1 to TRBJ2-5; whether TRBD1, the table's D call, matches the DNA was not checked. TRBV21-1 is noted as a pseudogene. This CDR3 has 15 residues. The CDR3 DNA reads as TGTGCCAGCAGCAACGGGACAGGGGGAGGTGAGACCCAGTACTTC. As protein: CASSNGTGGGETQYF.

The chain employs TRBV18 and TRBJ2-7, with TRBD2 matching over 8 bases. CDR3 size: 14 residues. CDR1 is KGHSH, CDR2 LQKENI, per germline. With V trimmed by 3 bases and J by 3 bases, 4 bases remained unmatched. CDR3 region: CASSPPGLDYEQYF. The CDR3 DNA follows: TGTGCCAGCTCACCCCCGGGACTAGACTACGAGCAGTACTTC.

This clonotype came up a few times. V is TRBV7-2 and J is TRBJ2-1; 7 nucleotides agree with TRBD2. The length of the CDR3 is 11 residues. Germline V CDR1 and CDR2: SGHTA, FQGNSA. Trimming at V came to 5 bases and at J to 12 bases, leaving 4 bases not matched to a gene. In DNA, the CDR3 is TGTGCCAGCAGCCCCGAGCGGGGGCAGTTCTTC. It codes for CASSPERGQFF.

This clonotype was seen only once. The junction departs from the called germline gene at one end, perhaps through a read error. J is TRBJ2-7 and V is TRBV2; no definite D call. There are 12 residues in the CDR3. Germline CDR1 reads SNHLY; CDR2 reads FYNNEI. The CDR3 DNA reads TGTGCCAGCAGAGCACTTAACTACGAGCAGTGCTTC. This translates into CASRALNYEQCF.

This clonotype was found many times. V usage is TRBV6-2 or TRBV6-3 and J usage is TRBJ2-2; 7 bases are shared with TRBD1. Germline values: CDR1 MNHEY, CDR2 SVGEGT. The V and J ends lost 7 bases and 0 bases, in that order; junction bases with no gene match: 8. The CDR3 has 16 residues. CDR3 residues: CASTPPDRANTGELFF. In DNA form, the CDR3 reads TGTGCCAGCACCCCCCCCGACAGGGCGAACACCGGGGAGCTGTTTTTT.

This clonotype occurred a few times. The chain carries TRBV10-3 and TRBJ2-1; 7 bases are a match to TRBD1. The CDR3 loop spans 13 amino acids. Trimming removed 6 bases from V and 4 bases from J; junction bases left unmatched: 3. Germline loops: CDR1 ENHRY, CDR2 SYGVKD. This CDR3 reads CAISEGQYNEQFF. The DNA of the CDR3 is TGTGCCATCAGCGAGGGACAGTACAATGAGCAGTTCTTC.

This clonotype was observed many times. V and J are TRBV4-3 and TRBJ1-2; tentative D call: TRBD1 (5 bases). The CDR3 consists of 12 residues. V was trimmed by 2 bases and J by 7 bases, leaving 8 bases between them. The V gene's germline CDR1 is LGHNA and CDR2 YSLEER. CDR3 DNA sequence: TGCGCCAGCAGCCAACAGGGCTTTGGCTACACCTTC. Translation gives CASSQQGFGYTF.

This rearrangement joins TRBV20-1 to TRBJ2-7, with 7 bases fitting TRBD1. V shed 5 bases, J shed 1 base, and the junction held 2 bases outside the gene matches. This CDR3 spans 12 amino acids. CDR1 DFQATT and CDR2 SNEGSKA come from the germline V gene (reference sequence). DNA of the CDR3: TGCAGTGCTGAGACAGGGTCCTACGAGCAGTACTTC. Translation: CSAETGSYEQYF.

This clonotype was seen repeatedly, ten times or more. The CDR3 loop is CASRLGWGGHSYNEQFF. For the CDR3, the DNA is TGCGCCAGCAGACTGGGGTGGGGCGGCCACTCCTACAATGAGCAGTTCTTC. V and J are TRBV5-1 and TRBJ2-1; D is possibly TRBD1 (5 bases). Germline V gene sequence: CDR1 SGHRS, CDR2 YFSETQ. The CDR3 totals 17 residues. Trimming shortened V by 5 bases and J by 0 bases, and 18 bases separated the two germline ends.

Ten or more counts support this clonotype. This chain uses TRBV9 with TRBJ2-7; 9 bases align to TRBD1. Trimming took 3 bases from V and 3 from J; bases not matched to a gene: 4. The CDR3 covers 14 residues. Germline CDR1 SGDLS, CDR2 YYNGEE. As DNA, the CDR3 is TGTGCCAGCAGCGCGGGACAGGGATTCTACGAGCAGTACTTC. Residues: CASSAGQGFYEQYF.

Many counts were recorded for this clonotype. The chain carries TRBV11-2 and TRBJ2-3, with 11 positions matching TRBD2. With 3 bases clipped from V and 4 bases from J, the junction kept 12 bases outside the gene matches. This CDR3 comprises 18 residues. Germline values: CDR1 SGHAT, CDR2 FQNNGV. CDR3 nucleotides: TGTGCCAGCAGCTTTACTATCCCAACTAGCGGGAGAGCAGATACGCAGTATTTT. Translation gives CASSFTIPTSGRADTQYF.

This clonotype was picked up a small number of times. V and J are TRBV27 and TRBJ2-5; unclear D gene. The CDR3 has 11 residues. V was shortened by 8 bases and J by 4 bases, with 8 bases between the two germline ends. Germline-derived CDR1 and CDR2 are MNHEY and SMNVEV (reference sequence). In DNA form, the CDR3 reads TGTGCCAGCCTCCGAGGAGAGACCCAGTACTTC. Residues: CASLRGETQYF.

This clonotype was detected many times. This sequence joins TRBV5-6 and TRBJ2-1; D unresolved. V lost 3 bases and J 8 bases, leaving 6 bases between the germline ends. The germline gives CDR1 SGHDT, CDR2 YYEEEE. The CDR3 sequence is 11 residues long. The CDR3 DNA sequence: TGTGCCAGCAGCTCACTCGATGAGCAGTTCTTC. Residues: CASSSLDEQFF.

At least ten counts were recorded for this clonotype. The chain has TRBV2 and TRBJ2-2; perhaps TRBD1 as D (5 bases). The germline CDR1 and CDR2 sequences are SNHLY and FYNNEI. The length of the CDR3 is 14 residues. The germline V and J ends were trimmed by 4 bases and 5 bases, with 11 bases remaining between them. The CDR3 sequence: CASSVKGNTGELFF. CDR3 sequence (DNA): TGTGCCAGCAGTGTGAAGGGGAATACCGGGGAGCTGTTTTTT.

The CDR3 region has the DNA TGTGCCAGCAGCGGGGCTCAGGGTGGGGCCAACGTCCTGACTTTC. Amino acid sequence: CASSGAQGGANVLTF. This chain uses TRBV9 with TRBJ2-6, with TRBD1 as a possible D gene (5 bases). The V end was cut by 3 bases, the J end by 3 bases, with 10 bases between. CDR3 size: 15 residues. Per the germline V gene, CDR1 is SGDLS and CDR2 is YYNGEE.

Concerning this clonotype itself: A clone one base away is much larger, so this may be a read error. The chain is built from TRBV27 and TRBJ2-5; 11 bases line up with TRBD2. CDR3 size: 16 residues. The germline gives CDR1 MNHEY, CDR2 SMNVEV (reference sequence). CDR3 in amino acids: CASSRRLAGFQETRYF. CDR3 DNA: TGTGCCAGCAGCCGGAGACTAGCGGGGTTTCAAGAGACCCGGTACTTC.